This T cell receptor beta chain was sequenced for a study of T cell responses to AZD1222 COVID-19 vaccine listed by TCRdb under 2021. The study in broad terms: A total of about 240 trial participants underwent TCR sequencing, of whom some 210 received two doses of AZD1222 and some 26 received two doses of the MenACWY control vaccine. Trial participants were enrolled by age into subgroups of 18-55, 56-69 and 70-plus years, and around 150, 29 and 61 TCR-sequenced participants, respectively, were included in these subgroups.

CDR1 SGHRS and CDR2 YFSETQ are derived from the germline V gene. Inclusive of the bounding cysteine and phenylalanine, the CDR3 is 14 residues long. The kept DNA is CDR3 alone, 42 bases in frame from the first base. The V end loses 2 bases and the J end loses 0 bases, and a stretch of 6 bases separates them. What the research found in general, with its limitations: Only five or six AZD1222 recipients were SARS-CoV-2 seropositive at baseline, limiting conclusions about previously exposed vaccinees. Epitopes outside the regions mutated in the B.1.351 and B.1.1.7 variants were reportedly recognized by nearly half of the unique spike-specific TCRs. Participants were mostly white British, with more females than males. The authors suggested clonal diversity may have been underestimated. The 56-69-year group was small, and its depth increase did not reach significance, likely because of low power. Spike-specific TCR breadth and depth rose significantly after two AZD1222 doses compared with day 0 and with MenACWY recipients. Because no day 14 peak-response samples were available, repertoires were characterized only after the peak T cell response. Vaccine-associated CD4 TCRs spanned the whole spike protein, with dominant responses in regions 160-218 and 743-854.

The CDR3 regions of human TCRbeta chains were analyzed by immunosequencing. On the study's bioinformatics: TCRs in the repertoires were compared against a reference library of SARS-CoV-2-specific TCRs that had been generated with the MIRA antigen-specificity platform. Breadth was defined as the fraction of unique TCRs that were SARS-CoV-2-associated. Depth was defined as the fraction of total T cells that were SARS-CoV-2-associated. Each spike-specific TCR was assigned to its reactive spike region and to a CD4 or CD8 class using the MIRA data. Log10-transformed breadth and depth values were compared by one-way ANOVA with Sidak's multiple comparisons tests. This is the immuneACCESS table as TCRdb keeps it, with only in-frame sequences that have V and J called. A part of the clones is gone; compared with another copy, unresolved V genes explain less than half, and the rest is unexplained. That table furnishes V, J and clone size, whereas the DNA furnished D and trimming. This sample comprises approximately 130,000 clones, roughly 92% of them detected only once. The top ten clones comprise about 1.1% of the sample.

The label giving this sample's time point can be read as: about 28 days (+/-7) after the second vaccine dose. AZD1222 recipients with second doses at about 4 weeks or about 12 weeks were pooled, because spike-specific TCR depth and breadth did not differ between schedules. Vaccinee samples came from UK trials COV001 and COV002, including a single-blind randomized controlled phase 2/3 trial of AZD1222 (ChAdOx1 nCoV-19) in healthy adults. For TCRbeta chain sequencing, PBMC samples from trial participants were taken at day 0 and at day 28 after the second dose. Note on this clone: The antigen it recognizes is unknown. One base away there is no much larger clone; base qualities are not given.

The sequence was collected from an adult who received the AZD1222 COVID-19 vaccine. Recombination connected TRBV5-1 to TRBJ2-1, with the D segment identity uncertain. Material: peripheral blood, obtained 28 days after the second AZD1222 dose. The CDR3 region reads CASSLRVSYNEQFF. In nucleotides, the sequence is TGCGCCAGCAGCTTAAGAGTCTCCTACAATGAGCAGTTCTTC.